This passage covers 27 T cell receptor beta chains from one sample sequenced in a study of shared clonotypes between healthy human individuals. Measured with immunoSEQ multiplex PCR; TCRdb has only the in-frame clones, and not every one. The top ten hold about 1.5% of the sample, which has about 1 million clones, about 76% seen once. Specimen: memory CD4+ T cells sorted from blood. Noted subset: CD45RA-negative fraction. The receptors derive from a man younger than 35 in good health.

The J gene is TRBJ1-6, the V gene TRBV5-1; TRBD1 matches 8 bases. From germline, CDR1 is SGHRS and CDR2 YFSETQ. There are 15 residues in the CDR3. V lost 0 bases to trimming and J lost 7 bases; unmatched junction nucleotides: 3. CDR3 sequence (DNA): TGCGCCAGCAGCTTGGACAGGGGGTCCAATTCACCCCTCCACTTT. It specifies CASSLDRGSNSPLHF.

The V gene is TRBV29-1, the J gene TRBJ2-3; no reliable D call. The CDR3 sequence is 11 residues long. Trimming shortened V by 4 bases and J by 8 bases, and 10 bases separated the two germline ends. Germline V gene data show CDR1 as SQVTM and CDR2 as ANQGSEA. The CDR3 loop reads CSVVPMGTQYF. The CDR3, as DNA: TGCAGCGTTGTCCCTATGGGTACGCAGTATTTT.

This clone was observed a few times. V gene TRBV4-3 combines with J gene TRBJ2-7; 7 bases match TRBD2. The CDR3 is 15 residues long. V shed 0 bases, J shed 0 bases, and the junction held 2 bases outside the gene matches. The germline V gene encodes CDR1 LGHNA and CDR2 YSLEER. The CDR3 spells CASSQEWGGSYEQYF. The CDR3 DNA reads TGCGCCAGCAGCCAAGAATGGGGGGGCTCCTACGAGCAGTACTTC.

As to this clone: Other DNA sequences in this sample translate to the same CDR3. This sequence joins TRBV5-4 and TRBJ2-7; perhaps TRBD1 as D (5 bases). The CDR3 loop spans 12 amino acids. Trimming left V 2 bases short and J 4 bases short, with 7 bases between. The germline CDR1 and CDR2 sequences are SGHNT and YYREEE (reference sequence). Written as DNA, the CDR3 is TGTGCCAGCAGCTTCCAGGGATACGAGCAGTACTTC. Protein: CASSFQGYEQYF. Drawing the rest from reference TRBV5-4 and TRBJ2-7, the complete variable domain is ETGVTQSPTHLIKTRGQQVTLRCSSQSGHNTVSWYQQALGQGPQFIFQYYREEENGRGNFPPRFSGLQFPNYSSELNVNALELDDSALYLCASSFQGYEQYFGPGTRLTVT.

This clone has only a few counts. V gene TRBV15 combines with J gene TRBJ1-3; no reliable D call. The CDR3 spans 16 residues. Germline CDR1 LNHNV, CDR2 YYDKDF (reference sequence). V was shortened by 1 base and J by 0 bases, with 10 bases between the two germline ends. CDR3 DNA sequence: TGTGCCACCAGCAGAGTTTCAACCGGCTCTGGAAACACCATATATTTT. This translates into CATSRVSTGSGNTIYF.

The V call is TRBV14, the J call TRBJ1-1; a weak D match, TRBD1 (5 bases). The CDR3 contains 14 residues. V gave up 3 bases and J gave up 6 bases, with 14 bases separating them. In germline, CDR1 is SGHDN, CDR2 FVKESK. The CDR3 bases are TGTGCCAGCAGCCATCGGGCTAGCAGGGCTGAAGCTTTCTTT. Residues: CASSHRASRAEAFF.

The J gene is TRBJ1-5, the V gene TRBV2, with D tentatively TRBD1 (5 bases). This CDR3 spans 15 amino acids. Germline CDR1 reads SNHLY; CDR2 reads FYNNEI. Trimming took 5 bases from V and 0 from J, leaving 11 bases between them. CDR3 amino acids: CASSWTHDSNQPQHF. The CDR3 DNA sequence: TGTGCCAGCAGTTGGACACATGATAGCAATCAGCCCCAGCATTTT. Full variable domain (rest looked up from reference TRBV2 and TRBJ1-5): EPEVTQTPSHQVTQMGQEVILRCVPISNHLYFYWYRQILGQKVEFLVSFYNNEISEKSEIFDDQFSVERPDGSNFTLKIRSTKLEDSAMYFCASSWTHDSNQPQHFGDGTRLSIL.

CDR3 sequence reads: CASSLGRVQETQYF. The CDR3, as DNA: TGTGCCAGCAGCTTAGGAAGGGTTCAAGAGACCCAGTACTTC. The chain is built from TRBV11-2 and TRBJ2-5; D unclear. The CDR3 has 14 residues. The germline V and J ends were trimmed by 1 base and 2 bases, with 8 bases remaining between them. The V gene's germline CDR1 is SGHAT and CDR2 FQNNGV.

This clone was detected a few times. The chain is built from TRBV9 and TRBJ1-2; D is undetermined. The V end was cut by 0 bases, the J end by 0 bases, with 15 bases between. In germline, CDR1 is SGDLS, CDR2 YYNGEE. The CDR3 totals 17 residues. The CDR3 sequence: CASSVGGGNPSNYGYTF. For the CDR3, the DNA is TGTGCCAGCAGCGTAGGTGGAGGGAACCCATCTAACTATGGCTACACCTTC.

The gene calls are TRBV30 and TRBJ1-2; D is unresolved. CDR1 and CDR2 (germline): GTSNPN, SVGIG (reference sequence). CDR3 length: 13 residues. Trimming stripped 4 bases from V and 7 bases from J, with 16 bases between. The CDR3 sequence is CAWTQYEGVGYTF. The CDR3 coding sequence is TGTGCCTGGACCCAGTACGAGGGAGTTGGCTACACCTTC. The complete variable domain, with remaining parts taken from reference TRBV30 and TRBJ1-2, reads SQTIHQWPATLVQPVGSPLSLECTVEGTSNPNLYWYRQAAGRGLQLLFYSVGIGQISSEVPQNLSASRPQDRQFILSSKKLLLSDSGFYLCAWTQYEGVGYTFGSGTRLTVV.

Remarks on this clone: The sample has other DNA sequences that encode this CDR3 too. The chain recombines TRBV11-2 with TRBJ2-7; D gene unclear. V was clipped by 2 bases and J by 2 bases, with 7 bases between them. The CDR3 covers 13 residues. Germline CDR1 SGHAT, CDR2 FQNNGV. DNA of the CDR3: TGTGCCAGCAGCTTAAGGCCGACCTACGAGCAGTACTTC. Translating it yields CASSLRPTYEQYF.

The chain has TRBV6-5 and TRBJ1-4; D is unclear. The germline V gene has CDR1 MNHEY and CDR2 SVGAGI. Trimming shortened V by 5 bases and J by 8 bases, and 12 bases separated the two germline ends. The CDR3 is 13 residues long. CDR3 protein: CASSGNMEEKLFF. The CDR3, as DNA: TGTGCCAGCAGTGGGAACATGGAGGAAAAACTGTTTTTT.

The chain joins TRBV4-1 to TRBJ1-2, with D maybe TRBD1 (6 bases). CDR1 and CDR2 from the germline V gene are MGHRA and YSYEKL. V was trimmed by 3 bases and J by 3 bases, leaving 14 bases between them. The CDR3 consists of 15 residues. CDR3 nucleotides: TGCGCCAGCAGCCACGGGGGAGGGGGTGACTATGGCTACACCTTC. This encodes CASSHGGGGDYGYTF.

The CDR3 here is CASSPAKTGVNQPQHF. Written as DNA, the CDR3 is TGTGCCAGCTCACCTGCGAAAACAGGGGTTAATCAGCCCCAGCATTTT. The rearrangement joins TRBV18 to TRBJ1-5; 7 bases fit TRBD1. V lost 3 bases, J lost 4 bases, and 9 bases stayed unmatched. Germline V CDR1 and CDR2: KGHSH, LQKENI. There are 16 residues in the CDR3.

The CDR3: CASSPGQDSYGYTF. The DNA for the CDR3 is TGTGCCAGCAGCCCGGGACAGGACAGCTATGGCTACACCTTC. V is TRBV2 and J is TRBJ1-2; 8 bases map to TRBD1. Germline lookup yields CDR1 SNHLY and CDR2 FYNNEI. J lost 4 bases, V lost 6 bases, and 7 bases had no gene match. The CDR3 runs to 14 residues.

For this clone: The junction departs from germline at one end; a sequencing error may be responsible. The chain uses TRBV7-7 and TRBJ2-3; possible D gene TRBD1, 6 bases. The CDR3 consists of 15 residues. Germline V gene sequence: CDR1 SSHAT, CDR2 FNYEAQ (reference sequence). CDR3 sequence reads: CASSVGQTGTDTQYF. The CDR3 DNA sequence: TGTGCTAGCAGCGTTGGACAGACAGGCACAGATACGCAGTATTTT.

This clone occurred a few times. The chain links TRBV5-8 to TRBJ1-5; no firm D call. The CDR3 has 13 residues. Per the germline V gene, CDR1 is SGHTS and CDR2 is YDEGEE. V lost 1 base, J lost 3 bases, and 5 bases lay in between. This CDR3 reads CASSLLPNQPQHF. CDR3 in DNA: TGTGCCAGCAGCTTGCTCCCCAATCAGCCCCAGCATTTT. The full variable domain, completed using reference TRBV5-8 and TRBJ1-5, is EAGVTQSPTHLIKTRGQQATLRCSPISGHTSVYWYQQALGLGLQFLLWYDEGEERNRGNFPPRFSGRQFPNYSSELNVNALELEDSALYLCASSLLPNQPQHFGDGTRLSIL.

Here the CDR3 DNA reads TGTGCCAGCAGCTTGTACGGGAGCACTGAAGCTTTCTTT. Amino acid sequence: CASSLYGSTEAFF. This chain uses TRBV5-5 with TRBJ1-1; D remains unclear. The V end lost 1 base, the J end lost 4 bases, and 8 bases lay between the germline ends. Germline CDR1 reads SGHKS; CDR2 reads YYEKEE (reference sequence). The CDR3 length is 13 residues.

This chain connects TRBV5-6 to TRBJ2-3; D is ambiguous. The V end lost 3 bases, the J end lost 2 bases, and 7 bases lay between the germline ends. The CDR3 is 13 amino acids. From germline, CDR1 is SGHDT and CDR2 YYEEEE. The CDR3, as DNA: TGTGCCAGCAGCTCGGCGCCCACAGATACGCAGTATTTT. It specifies CASSSAPTDTQYF.

CDR3 amino acids: CASRPLDRHEAFF. In DNA, the CDR3 is TGTGCCAGCAGACCTCTCGACAGGCACGAAGCTTTCTTT. V is TRBV11-2 and J is TRBJ1-1; D is possibly TRBD1 (6 bases). This CDR3 has 13 residues. The V gene's germline CDR1 is SGHAT and CDR2 FQNNGV. The ends were cut back, 6 bases at V and 8 bases at J, with 16 bases in the middle. Drawing the rest from reference TRBV11-2 and TRBJ1-1, the complete variable domain is EAGVAQSPRYKIIEKRQSVAFWCNPISGHATLYWYQQILGQGPKLLIQFQNNGVVDDSQLPKDRFSAERLKGVDSTLKIQPAKLEDSAVYLCASRPLDRHEAFFGQGTRLTVV.

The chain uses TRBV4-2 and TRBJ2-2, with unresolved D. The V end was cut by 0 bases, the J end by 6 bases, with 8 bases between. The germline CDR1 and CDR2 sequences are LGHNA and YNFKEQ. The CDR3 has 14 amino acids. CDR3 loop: CASSQEARSGELFF. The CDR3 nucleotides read TGTGCCAGCAGCCAAGAAGCCCGGTCCGGGGAGCTGTTTTTT.

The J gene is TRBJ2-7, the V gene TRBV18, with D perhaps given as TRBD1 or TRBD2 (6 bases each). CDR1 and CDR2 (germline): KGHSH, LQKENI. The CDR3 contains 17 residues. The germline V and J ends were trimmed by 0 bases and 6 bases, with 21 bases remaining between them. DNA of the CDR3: TGTGCCAGCTCACCACCGGACAGCCTTTCCCTGGGGGGCGAGCAGTACTTC. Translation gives CASSPPDSLSLGGEQYF. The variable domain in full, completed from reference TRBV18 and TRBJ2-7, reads NAGVMQNPRHLVRRRGQEARLRCSPMKGHSHVYWYRQLPEEGLKFMVYLQKENIIDESGMPKERFSAEFPKEGPSILRIQQVVRGDSAAYFCASSPPDSLSLGGEQYFGPGTRLTVT.

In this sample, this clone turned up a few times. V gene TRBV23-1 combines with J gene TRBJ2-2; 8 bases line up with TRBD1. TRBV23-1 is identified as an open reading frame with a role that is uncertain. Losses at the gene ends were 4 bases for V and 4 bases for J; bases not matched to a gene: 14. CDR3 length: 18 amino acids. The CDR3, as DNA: TGCGCCAGCAGTCGCCCCGACCGACAGGGGACGGTCACCGGGGAGCTGTTTTTT. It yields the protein CASSRPDRQGTVTGELFF.

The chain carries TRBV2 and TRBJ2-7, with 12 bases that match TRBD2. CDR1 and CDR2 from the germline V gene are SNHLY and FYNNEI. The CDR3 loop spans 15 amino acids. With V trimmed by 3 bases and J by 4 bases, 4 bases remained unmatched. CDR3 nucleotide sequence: TGTGCCAGCAGTGAGACTAGCGGGGGTTTGTACGAGCAGTACTTC. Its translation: CASSETSGGLYEQYF.

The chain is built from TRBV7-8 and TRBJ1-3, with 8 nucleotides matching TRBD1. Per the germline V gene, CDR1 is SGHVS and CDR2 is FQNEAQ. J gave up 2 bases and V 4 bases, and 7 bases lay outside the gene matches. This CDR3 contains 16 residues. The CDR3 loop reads CASSSGVQGAGNTIYF. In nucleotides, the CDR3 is TGTGCCAGCAGCTCGGGGGTACAGGGGGCTGGAAACACCATATATTTT.

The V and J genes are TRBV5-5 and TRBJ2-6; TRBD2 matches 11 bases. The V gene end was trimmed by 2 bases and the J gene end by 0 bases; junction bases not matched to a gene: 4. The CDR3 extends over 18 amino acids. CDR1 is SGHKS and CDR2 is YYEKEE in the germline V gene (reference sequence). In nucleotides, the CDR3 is TGTGCCAGCAGCTTTGCTAGCGGGGGGAGCTCTGGGGCCAACGTCCTGACTTTC. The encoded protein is CASSFASGGSSGANVLTF.

CDR3 nucleotides: TGTGCCAGCAGCTCGACCGATACAGGTGAAGCTTTCTTT. Amino acids: CASSSTDTGEAFF. V gene TRBV11-1 combines with J gene TRBJ1-1; a weak D match, TRBD1 (5 bases). Trimming took 4 bases from V and 7 from J, leaving 13 bases between them. The CDR3 extends over 13 amino acids. In germline, CDR1 is SGHAT, CDR2 FQDESV (reference sequence).